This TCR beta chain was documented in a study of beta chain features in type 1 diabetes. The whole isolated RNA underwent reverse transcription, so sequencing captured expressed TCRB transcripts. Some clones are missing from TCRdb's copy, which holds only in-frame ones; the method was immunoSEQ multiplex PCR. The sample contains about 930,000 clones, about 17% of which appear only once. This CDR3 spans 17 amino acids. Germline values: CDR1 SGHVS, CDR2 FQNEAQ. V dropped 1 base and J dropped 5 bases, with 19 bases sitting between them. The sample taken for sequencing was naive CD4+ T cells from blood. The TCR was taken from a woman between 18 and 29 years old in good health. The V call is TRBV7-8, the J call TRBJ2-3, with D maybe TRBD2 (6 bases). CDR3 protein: CASSLVVRDRKGDTQYF. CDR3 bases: TGTGCCAGCAGCTTAGTGGTGCGGGATCGGAAGGGAGATACGCAGTATTTT.